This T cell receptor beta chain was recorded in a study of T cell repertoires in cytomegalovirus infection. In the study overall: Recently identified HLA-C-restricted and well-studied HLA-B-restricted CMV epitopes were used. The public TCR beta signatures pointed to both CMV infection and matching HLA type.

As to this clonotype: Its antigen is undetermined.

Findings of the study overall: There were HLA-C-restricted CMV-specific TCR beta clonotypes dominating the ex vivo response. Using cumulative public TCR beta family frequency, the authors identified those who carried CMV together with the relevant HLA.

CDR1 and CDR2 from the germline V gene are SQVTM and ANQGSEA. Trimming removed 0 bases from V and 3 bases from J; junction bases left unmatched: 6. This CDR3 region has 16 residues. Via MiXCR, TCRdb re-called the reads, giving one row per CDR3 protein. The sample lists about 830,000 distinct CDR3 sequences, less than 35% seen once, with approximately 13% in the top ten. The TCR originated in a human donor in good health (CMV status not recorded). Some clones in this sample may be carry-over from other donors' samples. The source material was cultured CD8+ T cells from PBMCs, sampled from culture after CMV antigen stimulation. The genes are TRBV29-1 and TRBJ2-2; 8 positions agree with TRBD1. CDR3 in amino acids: CSVEDWTGKHTGELFF. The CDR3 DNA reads TGCAGCGTTGAAGACTGGACAGGGAAACACACCGGGGAGCTGTTTTTT.